Given below is one T cell receptor beta chain in context. What it recognizes is unknown. PCR primers comprised 60 Vbeta and 13 Jbeta primers. This table comes from immunoSEQ multiplex PCR, and its TCRdb copy is limited to in-frame clones, with some not included. Of more than 55,000 clones in the sample, approximately 80% were seen once. The data are from a study of cytomegalovirus exposure and HLA in healthy donors. Study conclusions and caveats: In a later analysis, a missense DCLRE1C variant was linked to TCR beta V- and J-gene trimming. DRB1 had the most TCR associations and HLA-C the fewest, a later analysis found, with rates varying by HLA locus.

The sequence was collected from a woman in her thirties or forties in good health and CMV-seronegative. Sequenced material: PBMCs.

The CDR3 DNA sequence: TGTGCCAGCAGCCACTCGTCCGGCAATCAGCCCCAGCATTTT. It encodes CASSHSSGNQPQHF. J is TRBJ1-5 and V is TRBV6-5; no firm D call. The CDR3 totals 14 residues. Germline-derived CDR1 and CDR2 are MNHEY and SVGAGI. The V gene lost 6 bases and the J gene lost 2 bases, with 11 bases spanning the gap.